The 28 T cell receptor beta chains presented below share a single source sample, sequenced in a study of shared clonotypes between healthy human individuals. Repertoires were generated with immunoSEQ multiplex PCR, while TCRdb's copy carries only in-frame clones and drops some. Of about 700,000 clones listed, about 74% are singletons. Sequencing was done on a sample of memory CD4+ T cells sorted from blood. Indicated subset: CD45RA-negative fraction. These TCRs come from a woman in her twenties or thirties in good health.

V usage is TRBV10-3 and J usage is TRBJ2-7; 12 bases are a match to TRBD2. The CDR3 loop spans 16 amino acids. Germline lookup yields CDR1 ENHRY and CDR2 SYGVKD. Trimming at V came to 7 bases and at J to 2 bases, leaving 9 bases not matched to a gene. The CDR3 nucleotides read TGTGCCATCAAACAGACTAGCGGGAGTCCCCCCTACGAGCAGTACTTC. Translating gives CAIKQTSGSPPYEQYF.

The CDR3: CASSVATSGSGSNEQFF. The CDR3 DNA reads TGTGCCAGCAGCGTAGCTACTAGCGGGAGTGGTAGCAATGAGCAGTTCTTC. V usage is TRBV9 and J usage is TRBJ2-1; 11 bases agree with TRBD2. The CDR3 is 17 amino acids. Germline V gene lookup returns CDR1 SGDLS and CDR2 YYNGEE. The trim removed 0 bases at V and 6 bases at J, leaving 8 bases unmatched.

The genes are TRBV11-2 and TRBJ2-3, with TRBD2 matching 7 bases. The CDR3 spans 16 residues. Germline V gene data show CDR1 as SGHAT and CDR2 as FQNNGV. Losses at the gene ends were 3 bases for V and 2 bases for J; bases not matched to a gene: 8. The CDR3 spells CASSFYSGPYTDTQYF. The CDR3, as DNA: TGTGCCAGCAGCTTCTATAGCGGGCCCTACACAGATACGCAGTATTTT.

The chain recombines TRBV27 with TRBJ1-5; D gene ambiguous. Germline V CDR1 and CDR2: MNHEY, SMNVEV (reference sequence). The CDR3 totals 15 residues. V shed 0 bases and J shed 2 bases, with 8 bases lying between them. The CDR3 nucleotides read TGTGCCAGCAGTTTATCTCCCGTAGGCAATCAGCCCCAGCATTTT. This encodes CASSLSPVGNQPQHF.

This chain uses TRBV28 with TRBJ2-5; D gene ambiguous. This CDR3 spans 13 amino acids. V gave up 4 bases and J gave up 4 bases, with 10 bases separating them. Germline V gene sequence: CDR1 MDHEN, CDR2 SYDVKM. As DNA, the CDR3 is TGTGCCAGCAGTTGGCACGTCACAGAGACCCAGTACTTC. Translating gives CASSWHVTETQYF.

In DNA form, the CDR3 reads TGTGCCAGCAGAGATAGACTGGGACTGTTTTTT. Its translation: CASRDRLGLFF. The chain combines TRBV28 with TRBJ1-4; D gene unclear. Germline V gene data show CDR1 as MDHEN and CDR2 as SYDVKM. Trimming removed 6 bases from V and 13 bases from J, with 12 bases in between. The CDR3 runs 11 residues.

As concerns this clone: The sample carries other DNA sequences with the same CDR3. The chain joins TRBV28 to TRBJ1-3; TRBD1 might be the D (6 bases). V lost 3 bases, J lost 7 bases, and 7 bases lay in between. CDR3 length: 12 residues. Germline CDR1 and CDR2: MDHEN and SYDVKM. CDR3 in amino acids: CASSFQGNTIYF. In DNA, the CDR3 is TGTGCCAGCAGTTTCCAGGGGAACACCATATATTTT.

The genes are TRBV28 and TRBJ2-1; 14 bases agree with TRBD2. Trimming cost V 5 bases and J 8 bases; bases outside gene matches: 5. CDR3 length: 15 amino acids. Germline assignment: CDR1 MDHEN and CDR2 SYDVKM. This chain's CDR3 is CASSRTSGRMDEQFF. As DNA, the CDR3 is TGTGCCAGCAGTCGGACTAGCGGGAGGATGGATGAGCAGTTCTTC.

This chain's CDR3 is CATSLDRLNEKLFF. The DNA of the CDR3 is TGTGCCACCAGTCTGGACAGGCTTAATGAAAAACTGTTTTTT. The V call is TRBV15, the J call TRBJ1-4, with 7 bases that match TRBD1. This CDR3 is built from 14 residues. V lost 6 bases and J lost 4; bases outside the gene matches: 5. From germline, CDR1 is LNHNV and CDR2 YYDKDF (reference sequence). The full variable domain, rest sourced from reference TRBV15 and TRBJ1-4, is DAMVIQNPRYQVTQFGKPVTLSCSQTLNHNVMYWYQQKSSQAPKLLFHYYDKDFNNEADTPDNFQSRRPNTSFCFLDIRSPGLGDTAMYLCATSLDRLNEKLFFGSGTQLSVL.

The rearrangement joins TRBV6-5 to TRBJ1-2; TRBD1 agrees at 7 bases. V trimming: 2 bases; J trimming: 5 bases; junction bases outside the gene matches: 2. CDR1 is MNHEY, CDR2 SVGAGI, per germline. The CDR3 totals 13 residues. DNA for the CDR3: TGTGCCAGCAGTTACGGGACAGATTATGGCTACACCTTC. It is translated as CASSYGTDYGYTF.

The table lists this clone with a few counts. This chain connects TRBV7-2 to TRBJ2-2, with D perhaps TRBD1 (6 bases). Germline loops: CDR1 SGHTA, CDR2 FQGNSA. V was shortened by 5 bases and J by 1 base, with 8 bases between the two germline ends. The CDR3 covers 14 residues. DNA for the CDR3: TGTGCCAGCAGCATGGGACAGAACACCGGGGAGCTGTTTTTT. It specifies CASSMGQNTGELFF.

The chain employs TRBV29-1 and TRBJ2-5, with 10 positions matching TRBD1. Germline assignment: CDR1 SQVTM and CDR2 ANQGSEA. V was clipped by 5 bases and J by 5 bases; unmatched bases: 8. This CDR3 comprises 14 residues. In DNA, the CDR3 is TGCAGCGTTCACCGGGACAGGGGCGGCGAGACCCAGTACTTC. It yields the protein CSVHRDRGGETQYF.

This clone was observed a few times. CDR3 in amino acids: CAWLGGAADTQYF. CDR3 DNA: TGTGCCTGGTTGGGGGGGGCCGCAGATACGCAGTATTTT. The chain combines TRBV30 with TRBJ2-3, with D possibly TRBD2 on 7 matching bases. Per the germline V gene, CDR1 is GTSNPN and CDR2 is SVGIG (reference sequence). This CDR3 has 13 amino acids. Trimming took 5 bases from V and 4 from J, leaving 13 bases between them.

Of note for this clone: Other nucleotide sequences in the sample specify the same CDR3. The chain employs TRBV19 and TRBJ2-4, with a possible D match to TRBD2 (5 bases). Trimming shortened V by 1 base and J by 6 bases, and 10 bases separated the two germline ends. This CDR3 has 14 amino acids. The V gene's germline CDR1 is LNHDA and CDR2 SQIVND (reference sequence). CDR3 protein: CASSIGTLGNIQYF. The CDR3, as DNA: TGTGCCAGTAGTATAGGGACTTTAGGAAACATTCAGTACTTC.

The CDR3 DNA reads as TGTGCCAGCAGTGACACTAGTTTCGGCACAGATACGCAGTATTTT. As protein: CASSDTSFGTDTQYF. V and J are TRBV2 and TRBJ2-3; D might be TRBD2 (5 bases). V lost 3 bases and J lost 1, with 11 bases in between. The CDR3 sequence is 15 residues long. CDR1 is SNHLY and CDR2 is FYNNEI in the germline V gene.

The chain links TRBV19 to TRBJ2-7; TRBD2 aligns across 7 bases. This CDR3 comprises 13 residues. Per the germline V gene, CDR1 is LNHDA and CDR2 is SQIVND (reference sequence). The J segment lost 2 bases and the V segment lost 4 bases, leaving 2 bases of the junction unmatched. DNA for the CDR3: TGTGCCAGTAGTACTAGCGGACCCTACGAGCAGTACTTC. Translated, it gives CASSTSGPYEQYF.

The CDR3 DNA sequence: TGTGCCAGCAGCGTAGGGACTAGCGTCCACGAGCAGTACTTC. Protein sequence: CASSVGTSVHEQYF. The V call is TRBV9, the J call TRBJ2-7; the match to TRBD2 covers 9 bases. Per the germline V gene, CDR1 is SGDLS and CDR2 is YYNGEE. The CDR3 sequence is 14 residues long. Trimming cost V 0 bases and J 5 bases; bases outside gene matches: 3.

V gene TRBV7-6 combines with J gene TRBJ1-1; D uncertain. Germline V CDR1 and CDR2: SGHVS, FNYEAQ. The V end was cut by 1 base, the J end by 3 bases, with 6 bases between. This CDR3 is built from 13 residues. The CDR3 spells CASSLGLDTEAFF. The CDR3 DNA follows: TGTGCCAGCAGCTTAGGTCTTGACACTGAAGCTTTCTTT. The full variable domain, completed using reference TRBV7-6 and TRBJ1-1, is GAGVSQSPRYKVTKRGQDVALRCDPISGHVSLYWYRQALGQGPEFLTYFNYEAQQDKSGLPNDRFSAERPEGSISTLTIQRTEQRDSAMYRCASSLGLDTEAFFGQGTRLTVV.

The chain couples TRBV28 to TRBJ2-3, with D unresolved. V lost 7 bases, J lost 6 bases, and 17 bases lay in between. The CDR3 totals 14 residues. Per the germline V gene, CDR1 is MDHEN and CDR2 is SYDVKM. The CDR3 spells CASKATTGPDTQYF. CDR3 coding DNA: TGTGCCAGCAAAGCGACGACGGGCCCCGATACGCAGTATTTT.

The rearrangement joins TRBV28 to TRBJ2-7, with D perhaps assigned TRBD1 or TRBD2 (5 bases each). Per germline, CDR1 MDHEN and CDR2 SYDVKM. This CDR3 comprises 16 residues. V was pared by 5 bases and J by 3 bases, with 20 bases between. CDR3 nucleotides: TGTGCCAGCAGTCCCCCAGGAGCAGGGAGCAGCTACGAGCAGTACTTC. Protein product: CASSPPGAGSSYEQYF. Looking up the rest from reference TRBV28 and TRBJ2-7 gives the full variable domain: DVKVTQSSRYLVKRTGEKVFLECVQDMDHENMFWYRQDPGLGLRLIYFSYDVKMKEKGDIPEGYSVSREKKERFSLILESASTNQTSMYLCASSPPGAGSSYEQYFGPGTRLTVT.

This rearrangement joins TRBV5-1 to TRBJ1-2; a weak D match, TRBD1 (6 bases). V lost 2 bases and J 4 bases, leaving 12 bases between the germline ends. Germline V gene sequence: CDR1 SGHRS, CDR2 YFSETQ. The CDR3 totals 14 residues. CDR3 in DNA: TGCGCCAGCAGCTTCTGGGGGGCTGGCTATGGCTACACCTTC. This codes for CASSFWGAGYGYTF.

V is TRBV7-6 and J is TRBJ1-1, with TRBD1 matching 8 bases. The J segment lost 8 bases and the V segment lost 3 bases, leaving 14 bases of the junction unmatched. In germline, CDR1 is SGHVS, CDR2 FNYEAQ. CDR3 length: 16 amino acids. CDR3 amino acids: CASSLPWGDRLVEAFF. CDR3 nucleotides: TGTGCCAGCAGCTTGCCGTGGGGGGACAGGTTAGTGGAAGCTTTCTTT. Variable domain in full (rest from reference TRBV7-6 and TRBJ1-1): GAGVSQSPRYKVTKRGQDVALRCDPISGHVSLYWYRQALGQGPEFLTYFNYEAQQDKSGLPNDRFSAERPEGSISTLTIQRTEQRDSAMYRCASSLPWGDRLVEAFFGQGTRLTVV.

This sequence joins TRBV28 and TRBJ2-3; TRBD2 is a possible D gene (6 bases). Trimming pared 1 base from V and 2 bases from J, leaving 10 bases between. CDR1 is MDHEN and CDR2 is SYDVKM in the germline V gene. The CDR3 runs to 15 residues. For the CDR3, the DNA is TGTGCCAGCAGTTTATCCCAGCGGGTCACAGATACGCAGTATTTT. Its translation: CASSLSQRVTDTQYF.

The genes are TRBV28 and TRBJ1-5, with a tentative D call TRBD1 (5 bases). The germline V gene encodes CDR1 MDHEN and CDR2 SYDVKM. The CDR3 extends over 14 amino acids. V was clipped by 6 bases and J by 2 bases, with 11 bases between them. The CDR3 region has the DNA TGTGCCAGCAGCTCAGGGTTTCGCAATCAGCCCCAGCATTTT. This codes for CASSSGFRNQPQHF. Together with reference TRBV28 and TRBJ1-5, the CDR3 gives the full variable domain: DVKVTQSSRYLVKRTGEKVFLECVQDMDHENMFWYRQDPGLGLRLIYFSYDVKMKEKGDIPEGYSVSREKKERFSLILESASTNQTSMYLCASSSGFRNQPQHFGDGTRLSIL.

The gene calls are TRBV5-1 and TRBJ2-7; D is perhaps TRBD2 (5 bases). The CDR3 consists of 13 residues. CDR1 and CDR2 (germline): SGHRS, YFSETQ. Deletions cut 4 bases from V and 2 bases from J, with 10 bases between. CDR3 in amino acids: CASSPYGTYEQYF. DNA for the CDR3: TGCGCCAGCAGCCCCTACGGGACCTACGAGCAGTACTTC.

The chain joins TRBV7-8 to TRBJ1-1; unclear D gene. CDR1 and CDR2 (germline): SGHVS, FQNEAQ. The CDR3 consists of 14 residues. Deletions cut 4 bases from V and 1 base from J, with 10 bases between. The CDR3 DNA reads TGTGCCAGCAGCTACCGGACTCAGAACACTGAAGCTTTCTTT. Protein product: CASSYRTQNTEAFF.

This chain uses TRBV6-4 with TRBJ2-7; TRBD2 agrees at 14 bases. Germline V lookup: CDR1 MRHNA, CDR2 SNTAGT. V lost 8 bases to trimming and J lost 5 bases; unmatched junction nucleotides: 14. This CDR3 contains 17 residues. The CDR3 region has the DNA TGTGCCAGCGGACTAGCGGGAGGAATTGCCAGGGGGAACGAGCAGTACTTC. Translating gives CASGLAGGIARGNEQYF.

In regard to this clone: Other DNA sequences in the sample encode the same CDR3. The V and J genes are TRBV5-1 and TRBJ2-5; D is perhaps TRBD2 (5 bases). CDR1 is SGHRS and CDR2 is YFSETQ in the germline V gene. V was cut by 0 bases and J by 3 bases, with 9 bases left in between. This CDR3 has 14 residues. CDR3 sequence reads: CASSLAVSEETQYF. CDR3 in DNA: TGCGCCAGCAGCTTGGCGGTTAGCGAAGAGACCCAGTACTTC.